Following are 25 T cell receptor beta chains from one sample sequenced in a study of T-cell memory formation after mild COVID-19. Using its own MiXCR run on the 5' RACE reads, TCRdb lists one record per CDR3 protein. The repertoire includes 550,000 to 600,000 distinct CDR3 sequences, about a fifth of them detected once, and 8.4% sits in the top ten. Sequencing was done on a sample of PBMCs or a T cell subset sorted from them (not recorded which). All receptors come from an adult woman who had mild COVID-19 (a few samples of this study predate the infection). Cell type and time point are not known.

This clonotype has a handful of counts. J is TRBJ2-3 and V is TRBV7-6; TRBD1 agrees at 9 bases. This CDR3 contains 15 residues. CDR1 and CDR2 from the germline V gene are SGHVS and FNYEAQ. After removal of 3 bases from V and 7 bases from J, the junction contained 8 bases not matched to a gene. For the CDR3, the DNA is TGTGCCAGCAGCTTTACAGGGGGCGCGGGCAATACGCAGTATTTT. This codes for CASSFTGGAGNTQYF.

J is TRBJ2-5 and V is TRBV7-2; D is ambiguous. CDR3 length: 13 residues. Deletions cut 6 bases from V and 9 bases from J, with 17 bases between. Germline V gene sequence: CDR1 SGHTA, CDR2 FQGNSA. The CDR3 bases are TGTGCCAGCAGTCGACAAGGTTGGGCGGCCCAGTACTTC. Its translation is CASSRQGWAAQYF.

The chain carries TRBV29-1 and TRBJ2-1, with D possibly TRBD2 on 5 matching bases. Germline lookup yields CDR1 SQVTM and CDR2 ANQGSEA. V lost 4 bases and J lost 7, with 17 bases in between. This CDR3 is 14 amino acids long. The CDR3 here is CSVVGGLEGNEQFF. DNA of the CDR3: TGCAGCGTTGTGGGCGGACTCGAGGGTAATGAGCAGTTCTTC.

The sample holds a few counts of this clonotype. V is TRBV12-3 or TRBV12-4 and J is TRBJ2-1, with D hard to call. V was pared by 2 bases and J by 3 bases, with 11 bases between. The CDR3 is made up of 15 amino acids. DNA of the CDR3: TGTGCCAGCAGTTTACTGGGAATTGGCTACAATGAGCAGTTCTTC. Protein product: CASSLLGIGYNEQFF.

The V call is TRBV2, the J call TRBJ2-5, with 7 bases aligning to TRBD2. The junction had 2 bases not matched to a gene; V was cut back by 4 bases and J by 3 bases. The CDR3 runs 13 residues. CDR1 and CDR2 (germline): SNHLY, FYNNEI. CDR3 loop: CASSAGRKETQYF. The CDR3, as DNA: TGTGCCAGCAGTGCCGGGAGGAAAGAGACCCAGTACTTC.

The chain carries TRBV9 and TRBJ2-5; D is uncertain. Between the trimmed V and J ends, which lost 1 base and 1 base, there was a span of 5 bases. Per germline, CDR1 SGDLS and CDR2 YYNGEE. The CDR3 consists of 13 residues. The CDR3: CASSVSPQETQYF. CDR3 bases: TGTGCCAGCAGCGTAAGTCCCCAAGAGACCCAGTACTTC.

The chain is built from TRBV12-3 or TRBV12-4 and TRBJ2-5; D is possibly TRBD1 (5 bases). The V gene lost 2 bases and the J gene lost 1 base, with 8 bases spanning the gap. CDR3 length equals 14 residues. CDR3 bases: TGTGCCAGCAGTTTAAGACAGCCCCAAGAGACCCAGTACTTC. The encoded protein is CASSLRQPQETQYF.

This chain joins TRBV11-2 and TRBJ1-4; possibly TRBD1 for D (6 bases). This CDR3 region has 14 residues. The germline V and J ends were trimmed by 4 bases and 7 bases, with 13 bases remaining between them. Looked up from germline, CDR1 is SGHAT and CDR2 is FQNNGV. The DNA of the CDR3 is TGTGCCAGCAGCTCCACAGGGATTGGTGAAAAACTGTTTTTT. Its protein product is CASSSTGIGEKLFF.

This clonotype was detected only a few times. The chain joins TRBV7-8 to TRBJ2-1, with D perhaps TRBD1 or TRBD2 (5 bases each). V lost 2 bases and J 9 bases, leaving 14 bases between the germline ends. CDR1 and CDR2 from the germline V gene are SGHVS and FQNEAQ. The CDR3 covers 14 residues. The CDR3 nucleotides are TGTGCCAGCAGCTTACCGGGACCCCCGGGTGAGCAGTTCTTC. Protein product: CASSLPGPPGEQFF.

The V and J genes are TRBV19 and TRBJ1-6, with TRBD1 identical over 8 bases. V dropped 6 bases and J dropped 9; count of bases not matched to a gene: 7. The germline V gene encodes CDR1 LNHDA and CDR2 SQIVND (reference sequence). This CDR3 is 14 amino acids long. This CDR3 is CASRLGQGTSPLHF. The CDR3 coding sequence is TGTGCCAGTAGGCTCGGACAGGGTACTTCACCCCTCCACTTT.

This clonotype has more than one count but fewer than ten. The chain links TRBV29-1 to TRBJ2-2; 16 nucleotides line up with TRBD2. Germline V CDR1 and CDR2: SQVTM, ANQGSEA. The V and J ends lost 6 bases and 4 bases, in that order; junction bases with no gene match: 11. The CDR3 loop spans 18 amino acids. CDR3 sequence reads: CSVSAGTSGRDATGELFF. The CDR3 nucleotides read TGCAGCGTCTCTGCCGGGACTAGCGGGAGGGATGCCACCGGGGAGCTGTTTTTT.

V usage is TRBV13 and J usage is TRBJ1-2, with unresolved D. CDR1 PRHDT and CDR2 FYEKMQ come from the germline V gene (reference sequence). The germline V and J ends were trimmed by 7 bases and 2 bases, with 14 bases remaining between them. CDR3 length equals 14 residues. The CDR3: CASTLAYQNYGYTF. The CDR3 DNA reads TGTGCCAGCACCCTCGCGTACCAAAACTATGGCTACACCTTC.

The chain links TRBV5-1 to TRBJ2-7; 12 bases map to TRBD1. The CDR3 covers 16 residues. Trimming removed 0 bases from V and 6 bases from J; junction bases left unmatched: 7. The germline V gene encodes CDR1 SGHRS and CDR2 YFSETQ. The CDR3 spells CASSLAGGDRGLEQYF. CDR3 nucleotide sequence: TGCGCCAGCAGCTTGGCCGGCGGGGACAGGGGGCTCGAGCAGTACTTC.

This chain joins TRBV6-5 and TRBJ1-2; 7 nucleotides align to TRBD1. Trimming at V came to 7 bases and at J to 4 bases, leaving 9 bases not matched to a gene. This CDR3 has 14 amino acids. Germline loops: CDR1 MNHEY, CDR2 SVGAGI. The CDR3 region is CASKGRDRIYGYTF. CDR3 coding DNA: TGTGCCAGCAAGGGCCGGGACAGAATCTATGGCTACACCTTC.

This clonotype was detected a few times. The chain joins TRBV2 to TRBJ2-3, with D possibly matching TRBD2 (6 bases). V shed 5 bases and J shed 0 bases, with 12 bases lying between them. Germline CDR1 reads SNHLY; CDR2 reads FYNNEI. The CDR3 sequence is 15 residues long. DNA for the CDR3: TGTGCCAGCAGTTCCCGGGACTTAAGCACAGATACGCAGTATTTT. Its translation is CASSSRDLSTDTQYF.

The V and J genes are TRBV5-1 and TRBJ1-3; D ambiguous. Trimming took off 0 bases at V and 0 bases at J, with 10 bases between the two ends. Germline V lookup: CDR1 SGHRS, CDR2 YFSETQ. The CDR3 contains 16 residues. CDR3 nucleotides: TGCGCCAGCAGCTTGGACGGACGCCGCTCTGGAAACACCATATATTTT. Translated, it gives CASSLDGRRSGNTIYF.

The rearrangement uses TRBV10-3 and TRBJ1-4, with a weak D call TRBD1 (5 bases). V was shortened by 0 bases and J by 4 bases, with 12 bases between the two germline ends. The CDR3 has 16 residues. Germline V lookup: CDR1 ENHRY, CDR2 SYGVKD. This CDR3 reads CAISESTAWGNEKLFF. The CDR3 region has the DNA TGTGCCATCAGTGAGTCGACAGCTTGGGGTAATGAAAAACTGTTTTTT.

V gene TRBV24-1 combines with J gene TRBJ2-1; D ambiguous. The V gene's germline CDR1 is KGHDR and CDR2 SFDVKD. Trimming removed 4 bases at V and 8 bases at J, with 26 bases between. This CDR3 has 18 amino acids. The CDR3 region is CATSDSFSPSHNGYEQFF. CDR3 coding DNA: TGTGCCACCAGTGACTCATTTTCTCCTTCCCATAACGGCTATGAGCAGTTCTTC.

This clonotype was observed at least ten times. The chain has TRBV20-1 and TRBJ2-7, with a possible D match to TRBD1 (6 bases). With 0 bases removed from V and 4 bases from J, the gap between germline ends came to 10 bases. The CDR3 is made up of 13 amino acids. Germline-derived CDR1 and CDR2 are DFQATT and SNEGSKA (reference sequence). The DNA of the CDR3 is TGCAGTGCTAGAGATGACAGGCTATACGAGCAGTACTTC. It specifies CSARDDRLYEQYF.

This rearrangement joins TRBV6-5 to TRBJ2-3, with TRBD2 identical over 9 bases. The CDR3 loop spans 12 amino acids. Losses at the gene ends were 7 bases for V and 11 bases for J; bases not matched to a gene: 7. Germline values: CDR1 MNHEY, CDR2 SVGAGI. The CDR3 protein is CASKEAGGGQYF. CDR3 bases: TGTGCCAGCAAGGAGGCGGGAGGGGGGCAGTATTTT.

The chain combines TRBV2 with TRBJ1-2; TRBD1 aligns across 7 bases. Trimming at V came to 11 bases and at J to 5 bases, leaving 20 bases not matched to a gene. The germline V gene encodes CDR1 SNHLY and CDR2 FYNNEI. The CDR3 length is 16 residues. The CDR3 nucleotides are TGTGCCGCTCCCAGGGGGGGAAGTTTCAGCCGATATGGCTACACCTTC. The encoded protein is CAAPRGGSFSRYGYTF.

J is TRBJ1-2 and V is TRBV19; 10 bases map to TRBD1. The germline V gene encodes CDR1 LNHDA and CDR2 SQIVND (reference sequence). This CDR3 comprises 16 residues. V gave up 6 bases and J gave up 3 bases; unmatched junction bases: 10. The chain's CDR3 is CASRRPTGQGHYGYTF. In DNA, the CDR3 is TGTGCCAGTAGACGACCCACGGGACAGGGGCACTATGGCTACACCTTC.

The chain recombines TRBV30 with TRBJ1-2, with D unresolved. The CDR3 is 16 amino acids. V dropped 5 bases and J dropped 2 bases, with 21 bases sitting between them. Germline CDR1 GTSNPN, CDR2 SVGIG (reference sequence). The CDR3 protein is CAWYWPYPGRNYGYTF. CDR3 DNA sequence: TGTGCCTGGTATTGGCCATATCCCGGGAGGAACTATGGCTACACCTTC.

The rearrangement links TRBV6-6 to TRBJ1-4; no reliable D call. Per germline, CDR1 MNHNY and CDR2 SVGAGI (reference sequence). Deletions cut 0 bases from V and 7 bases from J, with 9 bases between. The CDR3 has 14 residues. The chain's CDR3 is CASSYSGFGEKLFF. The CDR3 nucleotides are TGTGCCAGCAGTTACTCAGGGTTCGGTGAAAAACTGTTTTTT.

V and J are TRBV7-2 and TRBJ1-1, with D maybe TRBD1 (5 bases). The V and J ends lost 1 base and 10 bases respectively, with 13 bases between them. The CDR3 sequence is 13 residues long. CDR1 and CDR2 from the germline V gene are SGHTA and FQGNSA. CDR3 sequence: CASSLVEGQGAFF. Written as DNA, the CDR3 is TGTGCCAGCAGCTTAGTGGAAGGGCAGGGAGCTTTCTTT. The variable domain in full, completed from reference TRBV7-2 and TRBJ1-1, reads GAGVSQSPSNKVTEKGKDVELRCDPISGHTALYWYRQSLGQGLEFLIYFQGNSAPDKSGLPSDRFSAERTGGSVSTLTIQRTQQEDSAVYLCASSLVEGQGAFFGQGTRLTVV.